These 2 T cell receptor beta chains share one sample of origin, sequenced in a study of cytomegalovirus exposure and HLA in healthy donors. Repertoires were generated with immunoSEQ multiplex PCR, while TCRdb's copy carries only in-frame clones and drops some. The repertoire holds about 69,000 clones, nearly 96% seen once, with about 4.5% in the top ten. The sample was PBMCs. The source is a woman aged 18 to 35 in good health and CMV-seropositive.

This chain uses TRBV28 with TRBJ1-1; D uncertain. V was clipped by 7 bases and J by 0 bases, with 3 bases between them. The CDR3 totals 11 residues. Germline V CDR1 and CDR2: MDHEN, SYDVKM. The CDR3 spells CASTMNTEAFF. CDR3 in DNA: TGTGCCAGCACTATGAACACTGAAGCTTTCTTT.

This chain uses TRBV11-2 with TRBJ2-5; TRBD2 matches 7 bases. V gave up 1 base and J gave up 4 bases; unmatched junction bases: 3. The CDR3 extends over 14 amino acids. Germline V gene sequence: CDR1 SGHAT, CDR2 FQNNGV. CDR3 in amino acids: CASSLGLARETQYF. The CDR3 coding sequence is TGTGCCAGCAGCTTAGGACTAGCTCGAGAGACCCAGTACTTC.